Included here is one TCR beta chain sequence, with context. Its antigen is not known. This specimen belongs to a study of cytomegalovirus exposure and HLA in healthy donors. Broader study findings: The study had only CMV serostatus as immune exposure information.

The study ran its PCR with 60 Vbeta and 13 Jbeta primers. This table comes from immunoSEQ multiplex PCR, and its TCRdb copy is limited to in-frame clones, with some not included. This sample has about 200,000 clones, with 78% found just once. The sequencing input was PBMCs. The clonotype was recovered from a male donor in good health and CMV-seronegative.

CDR3 loop: CASSGVAGAGASGYNEQFF. Written as DNA, the CDR3 is TGTGCCAGCAGCGGGGTTGCAGGGGCTGGTGCTAGCGGGTACAATGAGCAGTTCTTC. The rearrangement joins TRBV5-4 to TRBJ2-1; 8 bases map to TRBD2. Germline loops: CDR1 SGHNT, CDR2 YYREEE (reference sequence). V trimming: 4 bases; J trimming: 4 bases; junction bases outside the gene matches: 19. This CDR3 has 19 residues. Full variable domain (missing parts from reference TRBV5-4 and TRBJ2-1): ETGVTQSPTHLIKTRGQQVTLRCSSQSGHNTVSWYQQALGQGPQFIFQYYREEENGRGNFPPRFSGLQFPNYSSELNVNALELDDSALYLCASSGVAGAGASGYNEQFFGPGTRLTVL.